What follows describes a single T cell receptor (beta chain). These data come from a study of T cell responses to AZD1222 COVID-19 vaccine. The data were produced by immunoSEQ multiplex PCR, yet TCRdb's version contains in-frame clones alone and is incomplete. The sample consists of about 150,000 clones, over 80% of them appearing once. This CDR3 has 16 residues. The germline gives CDR1 LNHDA, CDR2 SQIVND (reference sequence). Trimming shortened V by 4 bases and J by 1 base, and 14 bases separated the two germline ends. Some second doses came at about 4 weeks and others at about 12 weeks; these were pooled.

The chain links TRBV19 to TRBJ1-5, with D tentatively TRBD1 (5 bases). The source was peripheral blood, collected 28 days after the second AZD1222 dose. The clonotype originates from an adult who received the AZD1222 COVID-19 vaccine. The CDR3, as DNA: TGTGCCAGTAGTAAACCTCGGGGCCAGAGCAATCAGCCCCAGCATTTT. Translation gives CASSKPRGQSNQPQHF.